The clone carrying this T cell receptor beta chain was seen just once. The source of the sample is a study of blood T cell repertoires in COVID-19. The CDR3 is 16 residues long. Germline loops: CDR1 MNHNY, CDR2 SVGAGI (reference sequence). Losses at the gene ends were 5 bases for V and 4 bases for J; bases not matched to a gene: 4. TCRdb keeps only in-frame clones here, not all; method: immunoSEQ multiplex PCR. The sample yields 150,000 to 250,000 clones, 65% to 85% seen once. Residents of approximately 25 US areas, aged about 18 to 100 years, made up the participants. The gene calls are TRBV6-6 and TRBJ2-2; TRBD2 aligns across 13 bases. This receptor was taken from a man between 40 and 49 years old who had recovered from COVID-19. The sequenced material came from PBMCs or T cells enriched from blood (not recorded which). The CDR3 spells CASSRTSGGPTGELFF. The CDR3 nucleotides read TGTGCCAGCAGTAGGACTAGCGGGGGACCCACCGGGGAGCTGTTTTTT.